This T cell receptor (beta chain) stems from a study of cytomegalovirus exposure and HLA in healthy donors (dated by TCRdb to about 2017). At the level of the whole study: According to an earlier analysis of a few hundred of the donors, 150 million to 200 million T cells yielded 117 million unique TCR beta sequences and about 280 Gb of sequence data. Approximately 300 gigabases of sequencing data and roughly 81 million unique TCR sequences made up an early release that covered nearly 650 HLA-typed donors. Of the approximately 400 genotyped donors, about 80% fell in the genetic ancestry cluster associated with self-reported Caucasian donors. The study aimed to test whether cataloging public T cell receptors could reveal signatures of past pathogen exposure. Using immunosequencing, the study profiled T cell repertoires from 640 or so subjects and related those repertoires to cytomegalovirus serostatus. In addition to the first cohort of 666 subjects, a separate validation cohort of 120 different subjects was used. High-throughput TCR immunosequencing, statistical association of individual TCRs with disease status, and machine learning were combined to predict cytomegalovirus infection status. A later analysis re-analyzed previously published TCR beta repertoires from roughly 600 donors and added high-resolution HLA genotyping to study TCR occurrence patterns. Rather than using new phenotypic data, the later analysis identified candidate immune exposures from TCR beta sequences and from how often those sequences occurred across donors. An earlier analysis of around 580 of the donors used high-throughput TCR beta sequencing to judge whether each TCR beta V gene segment behaved as functional or pseudogenic. Donor age, sex, ethnicity and CMV serostatus were compiled alongside the repertoire data. In a later genetic analysis, genome-wide SNP genotypes for about 55% of the roughly 670 donors were used, and that subset was treated as a discovery cohort. All discovery cohort repertoires had been generated on a single sequencing platform. HLA typing included class I and class II loci at four-digit resolution. The number of donors typed differed by locus, with about 629-630 for A, B, C, DRB1 and DQB1, roughly 550 for DQA1, under 610 for DPA1, and some 450 for DPB1. Four to six DR-DQ haplotypes were handled as single units for association and clustering, since linkage in the cohort was strong. On average, around 230,000 unique TCR beta nucleotide sequences were sequenced per donor among some 420 genotyped donors of the cohort, with about 17% of those sequences being non-productive.

The full study reports these points: Strong co-occurrence of HLA alleles, especially DR and DQ, made assigning TCR associations to individual alleles difficult. For the cohort, immune exposure information was limited to CMV serostatus. In an earlier analysis of 450 to 750 of the donors, most TCR beta V segments appeared in productive rearrangements about 87% or about 30% of the time, broadly matching IMGT annotations. A later genetic analysis associated a missense DCLRE1C variant with V-gene and J-gene trimming of TCR beta chains, and an independent cohort replicated the association. In a later analysis, HLA-associated TCR beta chains showed more clonal expansion and lower generation probabilities than non-associated chains that were equally common. According to a later analysis, most CMV-associated TCR beta chains appeared to be HLA-restricted, and the HLA associations seemed to be driven largely by CMV exposure. A group of highly shared sequence variants was considered likely to be a technical artifact of the sequencing pipeline. Because counts were too low, more than 15 rarely observed V segments, including chromosome 9 orphons, were left out of the earlier analysis of 587 of the donors. According to the authors, the approach could potentially be generalized to other disease states and immunological phenotypes. Several of the top co-occurrence clusters appeared to be linked to parvovirus B19, influenza, CMV and Epstein-Barr virus, according to a later analysis. A total of 164 TCR beta chains were listed by the study as associated with cytomegalovirus. Some IMGT-functional V segments, including TRBV6-2 and TRBV6-3, could not be distinguished by the 87-base-pair reads and were therefore excluded. In vitro tests confirmed that a few of the cytomegalovirus-associated TCR beta chains recognize cytomegalovirus antigens. A later genetic analysis reported fewer N-insertions in productive TCRs among donors in an Asian-associated ancestry cluster than the approximately 700-donor mean. A later analysis found that TCR association rates varied across HLA loci, with DRB1 alleles showing the most associated TCRs and HLA-C alleles the fewest. While some public TCRs were present in many individuals, most TCR sequences turned up only very rarely across donors. A further reported finding was that TCR beta sequences accurately predicted the HLA-A and HLA-B alleles for most subjects in the first cohort. Linkage disequilibrium might explain the correlated functional status among segregating V segments, but an unknown experimental factor could not be ruled out. Roughly uniform sequencing depth across donors was assumed in presence/absence analyses, although this assumption may not hold. Cytomegalovirus status was reported to be diagnosed by the classifier with high specificity and sensitivity in both the original and validation cohorts. This cohort had only TCR beta chains sequenced, and the lack of alpha or paired-chain data limited which features could be detected. At a false discovery rate of 0.05, a later analysis linked roughly 17,000 TCR beta sequences to specific HLA alleles. Because some donors lacked HLA typing at each locus, the association tests relied only on the typed subset.

The junction carries 13 bases between V and J, which are trimmed by 1 base and 6 bases respectively. The germline V gene (reference sequence) sets CDR1 to GTSNPN and CDR2 to SVGIG. From the cysteine through the phenylalanine, the CDR3 covers 14 amino acids. The retained sequence is limited to the CDR3, 42 bases, with the frame set at the first base. Receptor amplification or capture employed the immunoSEQ multiplex PCR assay. The multiplex PCR relied on a mix of 60 forward primers for TCR Vbeta segments and 13 reverse primers for TCR Jbeta segments. Amplification of the CDR3 region of rearranged TCR beta genes was performed with a multiplex PCR assay on genomic DNA. The Illumina HiSeq System was used to sequence the amplified TCR beta libraries as 87-base-pair reads. From the authors' description of their analysis: A later analysis counted about 80 million unique TCR beta chains across the 666 repertoires, and some 11 million of these chains were shared by at least two donors. Raw reads were error-corrected and collapsed into unique sequences with a nearest-neighbor algorithm that merged closely related sequences to remove PCR and sequencing errors. To assign V, D and J gene segments, CDR3 sequences were aligned to IMGT reference sequences. Each retained sequence needed at least a six-nucleotide match to both a V gene segment and a J gene segment. Rearrangements were classified as productive when the CDR3 lacked stop codons and remained in frame with V and J, and all other rearrangements were classified as non-productive. CDR3 was defined by IMGT convention, running from the second conserved V-encoded cysteine to the conserved J-encoded phenylalanine. Sequences without an unambiguous match to a single V gene segment were excluded from the earlier analysis of about 640 of the donors. An earlier analysis of 587 of the donors called V segments functional above 56.7% productive rearrangements and segregating when the between-donor standard deviation exceeded 5%. A statistical classification framework was built to diagnose cytomegalovirus status from the catalog of TCR beta chain sequences. A later analysis assigned V and J genes by comparing TCR nucleotide sequences with IMGT/GENE-DB human TR gene sequences. In a later analysis, CDR3 sequences and most-parsimonious VDJ recombination scenarios were assigned using the TCRdist pipeline. In a later analysis, every TCR beta chain was defined by the combination of its CDR3 amino acid sequence and its V-gene family, and reads without a unique V-gene family were dropped. A later analysis removed 500 to 650 highly shared, low-generation-probability nucleotide sequences to deal with suspected cross-contamination and a sequencing artifact. In a later analysis, a clonal expansion index for each public chain was calculated from normalized within-repertoire ranks of inferred template counts. In a later analysis, generation probabilities were computed with a VDJ recombination model fitted to out-of-frame rearrangements, and the resulting probabilities were checked against IGoR. In a later analysis, TCR-TCR, TCR-HLA and TCR-CMV co-occurrence was scored with hypergeometric tests, and a repertoire-size bias correction was applied to TCR pairs. A later analysis estimated false discovery rates by permuting HLA or CMV assignments 20 times. In a later analysis, co-occurring TCRs were grouped using DBSCAN, and TCRdist sequence similarity was added for clustering within HLA-allele-positive subsets. Repertoires with fewer than 30,000 or more than 120,000 public chains, plus five repertoires with anomalous nucleotide sharing, were excluded from co-occurrence clustering. TCRdb took over this immuneACCESS table, retaining in-frame rearrangements with V and J assigned. Such tables are incomplete; in checked studies, under half of the missing clones stem from an unresolved V gene, and the remainder is unexplained. D and trimming were read from the DNA, whereas the V and J calls and clone size are those reported in that table. This sample has 130,000 to 150,000 clones in its table, and just under 85% of those were observed once. The ten largest clonotypes hold around 4.1% of the sample.

Worth noting for this clone: This receptor's antigen is unknown. No base-level quality is on record; no much larger clone is a single base apart.

In total, just over 650 healthy bone marrow donors made up the cohort. All cohort members were sampled while nominally healthy, although unrecorded immune exposures were likely present. The donor was CMV seropositive and was included in the group of 250 to 300 seropositive cohort members. Every donor gave a peripheral blood sample, and the peripheral blood mononuclear cells from that sample were used for TCR beta sequencing. Genomic DNA extraction from the blood cell samples was performed with the Qiagen DNeasy Blood Extraction Kit. The TCR sequence derives from a man aged 35 to 55 in good health and CMV-seropositive. Sequencing input: PBMCs. The receptor chain draws on TRBV30 and TRBJ1-5; the D gene cannot be named for sure. The nucleotide sequence is TGTGCCTGGAGTGAAGCACTGAGAGGTCAGCCCCAGCATTTT. Its product reads: CAWSEALRGQPQHF.